This T cell receptor (beta chain) was documented in a study of control samples from healthy donors and cancer patients. Germline assignment: CDR1 SGHRS and CDR2 YFSETQ. The CDR3 covers 15 residues. After removal of 4 bases from V and 1 base from J, the junction contained 6 bases not matched to a gene. TCRdb's copy holds only in-frame clones and misses some; the assay was immunoSEQ multiplex PCR. The top ten clones hold around 3% of a sample with 130,000 or so clones, approximately 91% of them seen once. The source is a man aged 50-60 years in good health. The sequenced sample consisted of blood. The gene calls are TRBV5-1 and TRBJ1-1, with TRBD1 matching 8 bases. The CDR3 bases are TGCGCCAGCAGCCTAGGGACAGGAGCGAACACTGAAGCTTTCTTT. Protein: CASSLGTGANTEAFF.